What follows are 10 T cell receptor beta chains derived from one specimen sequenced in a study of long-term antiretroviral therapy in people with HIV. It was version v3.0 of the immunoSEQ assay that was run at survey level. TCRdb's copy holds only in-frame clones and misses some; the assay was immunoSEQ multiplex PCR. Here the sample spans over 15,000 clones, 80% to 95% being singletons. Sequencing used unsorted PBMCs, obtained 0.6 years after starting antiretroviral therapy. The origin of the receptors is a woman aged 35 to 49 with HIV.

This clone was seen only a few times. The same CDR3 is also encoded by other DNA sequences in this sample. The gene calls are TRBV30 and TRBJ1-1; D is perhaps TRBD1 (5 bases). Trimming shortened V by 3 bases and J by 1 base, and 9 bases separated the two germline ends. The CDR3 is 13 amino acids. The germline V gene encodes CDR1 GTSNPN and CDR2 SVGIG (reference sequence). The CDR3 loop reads CAWSTQGNTEAFF. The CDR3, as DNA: TGTGCCTGGAGCACCCAGGGGAACACTGAAGCTTTCTTT. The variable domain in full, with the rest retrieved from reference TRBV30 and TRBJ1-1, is SQTIHQWPATLVQPVGSPLSLECTVEGTSNPNLYWYRQAAGRGLQLLFYSVGIGQISSEVPQNLSASRPQDRQFILSSKKLLLSDSGFYLCAWSTQGNTEAFFGQGTRLTVV.

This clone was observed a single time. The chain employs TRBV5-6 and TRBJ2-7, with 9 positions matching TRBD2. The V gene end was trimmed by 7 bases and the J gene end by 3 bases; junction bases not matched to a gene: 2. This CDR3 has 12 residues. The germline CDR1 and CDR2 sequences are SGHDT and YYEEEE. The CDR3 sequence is CASSSGVYEQYF. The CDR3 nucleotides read TGTGCCAGCTCTAGCGGGGTCTACGAGCAGTACTTC.

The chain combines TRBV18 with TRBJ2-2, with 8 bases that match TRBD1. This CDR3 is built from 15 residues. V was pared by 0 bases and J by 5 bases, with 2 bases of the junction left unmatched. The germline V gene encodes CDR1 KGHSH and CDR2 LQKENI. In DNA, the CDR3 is TGTGCCAGCTCACCACCAACAGGGGGAACCGGGGAGCTGTTTTTT. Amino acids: CASSPPTGGTGELFF.

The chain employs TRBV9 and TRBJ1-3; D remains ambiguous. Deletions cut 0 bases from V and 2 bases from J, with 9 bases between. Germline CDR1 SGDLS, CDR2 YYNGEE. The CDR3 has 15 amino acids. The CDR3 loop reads CASSVGTVPGNTIYF. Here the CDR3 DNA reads TGTGCCAGCAGCGTAGGCACTGTCCCTGGAAACACCATATATTTT.

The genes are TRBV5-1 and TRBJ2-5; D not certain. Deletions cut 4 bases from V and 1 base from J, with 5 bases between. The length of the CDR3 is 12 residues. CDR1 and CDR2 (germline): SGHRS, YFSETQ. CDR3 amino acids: CASSETQETQYF. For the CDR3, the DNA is TGCGCCAGCAGCGAGACCCAAGAGACCCAGTACTTC.

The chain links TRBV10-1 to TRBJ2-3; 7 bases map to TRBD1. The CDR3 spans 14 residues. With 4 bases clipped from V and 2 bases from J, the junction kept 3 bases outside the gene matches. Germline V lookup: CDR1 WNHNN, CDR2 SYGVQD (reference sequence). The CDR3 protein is CASSGTGFTDTQYF. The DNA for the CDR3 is TGCGCCAGCAGTGGGACAGGATTCACAGATACGCAGTATTTT.

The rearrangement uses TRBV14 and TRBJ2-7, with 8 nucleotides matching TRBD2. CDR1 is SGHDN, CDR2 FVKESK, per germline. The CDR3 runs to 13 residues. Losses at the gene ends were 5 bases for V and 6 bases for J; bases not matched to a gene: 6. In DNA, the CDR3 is TGTGCCAGCAGCTCCTACGGGGGGGGCGAGCAGTACTTC. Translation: CASSSYGGGEQYF. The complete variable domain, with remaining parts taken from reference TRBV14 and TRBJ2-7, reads EAGVTQFPSHSVIEKGQTVTLRCDPISGHDNLYWYRRVMGKEIKFLLHFVKESKQDESGMPNNRFLAERTGGTYSTLKVQPAELEDSGVYFCASSSYGGGEQYFGPGTRLTVT.

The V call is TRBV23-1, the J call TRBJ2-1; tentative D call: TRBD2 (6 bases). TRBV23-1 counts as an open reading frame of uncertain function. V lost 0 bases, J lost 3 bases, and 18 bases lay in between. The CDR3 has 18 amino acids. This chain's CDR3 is CASSQSQNRDCDYNEQFF. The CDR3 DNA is TGCGCCAGCAGTCAATCGCAAAACCGGGACTGCGACTACAATGAGCAGTTCTTC.

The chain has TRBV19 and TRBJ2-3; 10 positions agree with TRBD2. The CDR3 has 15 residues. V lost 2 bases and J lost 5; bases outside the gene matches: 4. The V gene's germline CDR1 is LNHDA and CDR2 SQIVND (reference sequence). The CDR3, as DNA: TGTGCCAGTAGTATACTAGCGGGGGATGTAGATACGCAGTATTTT. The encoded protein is CASSILAGDVDTQYF.

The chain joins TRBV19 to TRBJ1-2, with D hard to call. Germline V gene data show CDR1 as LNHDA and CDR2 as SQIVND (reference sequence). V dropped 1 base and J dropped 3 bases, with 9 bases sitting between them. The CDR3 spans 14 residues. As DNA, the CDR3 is TGTGCCAGTAGTATAGGGTTTCTGGACTATGGCTACACCTTC. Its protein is CASSIGFLDYGYTF.